Listed here is a single T cell receptor (beta chain). Its antigen is unknown. This entry is derived from a study of shared clonotypes between healthy human individuals. Points from the study as a whole: Naive subsets generally exceeded memory subsets in estimated richness. Clonotype sharing among donors was thought likely to change with sequencing depth.

The authors divided CD4+ cells into CD45RA+ naive and CD45RA-negative memory subsets. V was pared by 6 bases and J by 3 bases, with 6 bases of the junction left unmatched. The CDR3 is made up of 15 amino acids. CDR1 is SGHTA, CDR2 FQGNSA, per germline. The protocol was immunoSEQ multiplex PCR, while the TCRdb copy is restricted to in-frame clones and leaves out a portion. The profile shows approximately 980,000 clones, around three quarters of them singletons. This receptor was taken from a man between 18 and 29 years old in good health. V gene TRBV7-2 combines with J gene TRBJ2-5, with 11 positions matching TRBD2. The source material was memory CD4+ T cells sorted from blood. As for subset: CD45RA-negative fraction. In DNA form, the CDR3 reads TGTGCCAGCAGTCCTAGCGGGAGGATGGAAGAGACCCAGTACTTC. This encodes CASSPSGRMEETQYF.